The clone carrying this T cell receptor beta chain has at least ten counts. Its antigen is still unknown. CDR3 size: 15 residues. Trimming pared 3 bases from V and 5 bases from J, leaving 18 bases between. From germline, CDR1 is DFQATT and CDR2 SNEGSKA (reference sequence). Using unique molecular identifiers, the investigators prepared the TCRbeta library. One entry per CDR3 protein, called by TCRdb with MiXCR from the PCR reads. The sample has about 460,000 distinct CDR3 sequences; under 12% are singletons. The data are from a study of T-cell reconstitution after alpha-beta-depleted transplantation in children. Findings and caveats of the study: It was reported that alpha-beta T cells came from several hundred expanded graft clones (about two months after transplant). TCRbeta diversity was high at day 60 in some patients (a result of surviving recipient T cells and thymic progenitors).

This TCR came from a child aged 2-15 years with inherited bone marrow failure, due to receive a stem cell transplant. V usage is TRBV20-1 and J usage is TRBJ2-3; TRBD1 or TRBD2 may be the D gene (5 bases each). Specimen: PBMCs, collected before TCRalphabeta/CD19-depleted stem cell transplant. The DNA for the CDR3 is TGCAGTGCTAGTCCGGTGCGGAGTGGGGGAGATACGCAGTATTTT. This encodes CSASPVRSGGDTQYF.